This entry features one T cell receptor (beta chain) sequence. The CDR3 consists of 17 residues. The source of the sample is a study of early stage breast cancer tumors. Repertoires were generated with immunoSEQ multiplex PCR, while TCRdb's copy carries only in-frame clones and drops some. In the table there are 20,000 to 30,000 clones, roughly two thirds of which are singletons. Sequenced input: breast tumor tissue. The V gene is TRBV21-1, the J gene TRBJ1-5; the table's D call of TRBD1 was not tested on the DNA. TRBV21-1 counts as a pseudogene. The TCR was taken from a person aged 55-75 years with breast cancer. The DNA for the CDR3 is TGTGCCAGCAGCAAAGTTCGCGGACAGGGGAAGGGGCAGCCCCAGCATTTT. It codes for CASSKVRGQGKGQPQHF.